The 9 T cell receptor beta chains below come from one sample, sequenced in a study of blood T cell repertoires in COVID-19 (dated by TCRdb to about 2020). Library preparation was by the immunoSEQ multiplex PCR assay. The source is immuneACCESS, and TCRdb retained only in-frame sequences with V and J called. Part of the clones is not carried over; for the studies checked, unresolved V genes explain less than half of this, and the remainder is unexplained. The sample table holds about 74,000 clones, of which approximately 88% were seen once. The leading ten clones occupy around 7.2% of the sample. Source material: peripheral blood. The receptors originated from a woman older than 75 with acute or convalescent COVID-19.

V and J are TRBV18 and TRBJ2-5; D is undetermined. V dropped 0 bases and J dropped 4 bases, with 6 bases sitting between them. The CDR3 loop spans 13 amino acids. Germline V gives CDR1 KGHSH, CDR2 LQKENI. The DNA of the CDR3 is TGTGCCAGCTCACCACCCGCTAGAGAGACCCAGTACTTC. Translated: CASSPPARETQYF.

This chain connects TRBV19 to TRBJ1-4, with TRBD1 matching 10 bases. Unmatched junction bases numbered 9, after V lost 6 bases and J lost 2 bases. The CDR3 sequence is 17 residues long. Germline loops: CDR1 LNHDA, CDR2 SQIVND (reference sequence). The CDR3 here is CASRSRQGASTNEKLFF. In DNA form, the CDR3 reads TGTGCCAGTAGGTCTCGACAGGGGGCGAGCACTAATGAAAAACTGTTTTTT.

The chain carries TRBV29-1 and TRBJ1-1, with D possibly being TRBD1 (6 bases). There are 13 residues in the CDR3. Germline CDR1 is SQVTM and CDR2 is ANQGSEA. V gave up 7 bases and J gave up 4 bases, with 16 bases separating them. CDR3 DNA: TGCAGCGCCCAATGGGGACAAGCCACTGAAGCTTTCTTT. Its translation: CSAQWGQATEAFF.

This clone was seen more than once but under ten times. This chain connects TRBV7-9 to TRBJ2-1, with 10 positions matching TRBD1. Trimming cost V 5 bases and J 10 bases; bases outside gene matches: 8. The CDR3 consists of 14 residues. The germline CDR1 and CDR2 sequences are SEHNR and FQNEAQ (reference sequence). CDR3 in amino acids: CASSPGQGRDEQFF. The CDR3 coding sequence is TGTGCCAGCAGCCCGGGACAGGGGAGAGACGAGCAGTTCTTC. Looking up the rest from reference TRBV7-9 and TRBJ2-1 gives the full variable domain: DTGVSQNPRHKITKRGQNVTFRCDPISEHNRLYWYRQTLGQGPEFLTYFQNEAQLEKSRLLSDRFSAERPKGSFSTLEIQRTEQGDSAMYLCASSPGQGRDEQFFGPGTRLTVL.

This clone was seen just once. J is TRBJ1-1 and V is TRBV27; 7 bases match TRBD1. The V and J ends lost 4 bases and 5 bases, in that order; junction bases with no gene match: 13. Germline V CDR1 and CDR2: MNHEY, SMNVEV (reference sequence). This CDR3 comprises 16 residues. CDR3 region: CASSSLSVQGLTEAFF. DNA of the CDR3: TGTGCCAGCAGTTCCCTATCGGTACAGGGGCTGACTGAAGCTTTCTTT.

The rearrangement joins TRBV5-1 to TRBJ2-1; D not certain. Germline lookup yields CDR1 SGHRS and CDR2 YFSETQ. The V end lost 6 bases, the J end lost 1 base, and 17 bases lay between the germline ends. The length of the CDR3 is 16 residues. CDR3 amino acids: CASTLSVRLSYNEQFF. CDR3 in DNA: TGCGCCAGCACACTGTCCGTGCGGTTGTCCTACAATGAGCAGTTCTTC.

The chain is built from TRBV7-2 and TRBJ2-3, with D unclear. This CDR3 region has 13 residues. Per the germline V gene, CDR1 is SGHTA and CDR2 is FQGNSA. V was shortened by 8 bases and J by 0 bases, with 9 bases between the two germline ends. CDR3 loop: CASGAASTDTQYF. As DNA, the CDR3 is TGTGCCAGCGGTGCGGCTAGCACAGATACGCAGTATTTT.

The CDR3 here is CASSLGGGGDQPQHF. The CDR3 region has the DNA TGTGCCAGCAGCTTGGGGGGTGGCGGGGATCAGCCCCAGCATTTT. The chain combines TRBV5-4 with TRBJ1-5; D call uncertain. Trimming cost V 0 bases and J 5 bases, with 12 bases left between them. From germline, CDR1 is SGHNT and CDR2 YYREEE (reference sequence). The CDR3 extends over 15 amino acids.

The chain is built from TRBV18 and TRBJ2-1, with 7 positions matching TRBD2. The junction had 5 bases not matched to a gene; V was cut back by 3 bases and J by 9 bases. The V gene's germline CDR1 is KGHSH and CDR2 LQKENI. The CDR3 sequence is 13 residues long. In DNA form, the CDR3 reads TGTGCCAGCTCACCTGCGGGGGTGGGTGAGCAGTTCTTC. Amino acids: CASSPAGVGEQFF.